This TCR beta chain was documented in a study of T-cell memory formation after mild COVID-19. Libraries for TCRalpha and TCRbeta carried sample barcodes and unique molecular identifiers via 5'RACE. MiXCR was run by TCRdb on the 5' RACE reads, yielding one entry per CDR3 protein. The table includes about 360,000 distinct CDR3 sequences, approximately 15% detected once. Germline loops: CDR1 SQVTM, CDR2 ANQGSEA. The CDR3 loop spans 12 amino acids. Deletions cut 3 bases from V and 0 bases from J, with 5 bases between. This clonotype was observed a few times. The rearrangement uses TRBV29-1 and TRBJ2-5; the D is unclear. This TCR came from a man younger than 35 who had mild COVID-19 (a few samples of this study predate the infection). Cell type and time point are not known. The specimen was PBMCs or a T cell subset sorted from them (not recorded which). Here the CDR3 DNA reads TGCAGCGTTGAGGGCAACCAAGAGACCCAGTACTTC. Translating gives CSVEGNQETQYF. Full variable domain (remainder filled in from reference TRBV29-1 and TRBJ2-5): SAVISQKPSRDICQRGTSLTIQCQVDSQVTMMFWYRQQPGQSLTLIATANQGSEATYESGFVIDKFPISRPNLTFSTLTVSNMSPEDSSIYLCSVEGNQETQYFGPGTRLLVL.